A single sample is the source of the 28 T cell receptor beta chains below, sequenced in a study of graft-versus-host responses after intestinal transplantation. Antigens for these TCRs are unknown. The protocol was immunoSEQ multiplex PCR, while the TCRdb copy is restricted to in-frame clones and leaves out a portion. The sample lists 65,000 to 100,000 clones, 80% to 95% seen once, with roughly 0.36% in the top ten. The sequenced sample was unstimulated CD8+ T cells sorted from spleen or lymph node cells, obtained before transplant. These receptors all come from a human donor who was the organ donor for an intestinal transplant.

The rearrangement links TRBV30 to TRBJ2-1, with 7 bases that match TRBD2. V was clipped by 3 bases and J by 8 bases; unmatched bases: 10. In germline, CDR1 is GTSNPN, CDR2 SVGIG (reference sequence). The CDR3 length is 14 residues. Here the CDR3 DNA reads TGTGCCTGGAGCTTTTCGGGACTAATAGATGAGCAGTTCTTC. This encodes CAWSFSGLIDEQFF.

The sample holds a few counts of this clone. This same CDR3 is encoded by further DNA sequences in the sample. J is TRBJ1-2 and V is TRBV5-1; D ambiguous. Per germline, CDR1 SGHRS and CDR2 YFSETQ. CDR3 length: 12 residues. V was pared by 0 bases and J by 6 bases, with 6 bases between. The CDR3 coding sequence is TGCGCCAGCAGCTTGGCGGGAGATGGCTACACCTTC. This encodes CASSLAGDGYTF.

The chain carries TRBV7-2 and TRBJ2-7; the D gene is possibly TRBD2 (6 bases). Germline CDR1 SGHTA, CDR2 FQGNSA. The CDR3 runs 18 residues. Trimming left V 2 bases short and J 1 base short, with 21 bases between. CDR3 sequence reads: CASSLYPPVGGESYEQYF. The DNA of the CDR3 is TGTGCCAGCAGCTTATACCCCCCCGTGGGGGGAGAGTCCTACGAGCAGTACTTC.

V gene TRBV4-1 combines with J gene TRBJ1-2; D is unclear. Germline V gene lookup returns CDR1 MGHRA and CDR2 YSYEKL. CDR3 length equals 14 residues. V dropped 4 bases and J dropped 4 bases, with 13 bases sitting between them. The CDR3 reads CASSPGEGGYGYTF. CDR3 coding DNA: TGCGCCAGCAGCCCCGGGGAGGGAGGCTATGGCTACACCTTC.

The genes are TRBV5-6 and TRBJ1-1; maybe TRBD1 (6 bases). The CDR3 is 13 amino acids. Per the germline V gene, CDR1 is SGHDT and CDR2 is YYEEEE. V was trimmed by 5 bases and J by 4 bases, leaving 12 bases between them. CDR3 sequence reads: CASSTGIGTEAFF. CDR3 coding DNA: TGTGCCAGCAGTACAGGGATTGGCACTGAAGCTTTCTTT.

Here the CDR3 reads CASSSPPGFTYNEQFF. DNA of the CDR3: TGTGCCAGCAGTTCCCCGCCGGGGTTCACGTACAATGAGCAGTTCTTC. The genes are TRBV5-4 and TRBJ2-1; TRBD2 might be the D (5 bases). The CDR3 totals 16 residues. CDR1 is SGHNT and CDR2 is YYREEE in the germline V gene (reference sequence). The ends were cut back, 5 bases at V and 4 bases at J, with 19 bases in the middle.

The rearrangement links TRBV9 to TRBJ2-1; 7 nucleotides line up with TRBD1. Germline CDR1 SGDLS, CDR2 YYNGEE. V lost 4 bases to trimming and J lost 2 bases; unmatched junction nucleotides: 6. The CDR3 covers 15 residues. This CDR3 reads CASSYRDSPYNEQFF. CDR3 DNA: TGTGCCAGCAGCTACCGGGACAGCCCCTACAATGAGCAGTTCTTC.

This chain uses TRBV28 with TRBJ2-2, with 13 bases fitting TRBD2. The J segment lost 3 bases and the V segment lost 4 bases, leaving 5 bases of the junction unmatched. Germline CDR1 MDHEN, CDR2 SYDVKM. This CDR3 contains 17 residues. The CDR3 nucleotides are TGTGCCAGCAGTTCGGGACTAGCGGGGACTTACACCGGGGAGCTGTTTTTT. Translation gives CASSSGLAGTYTGELFF.

In DNA, the CDR3 is TGTGCCAGCAGTGAGGGGACAGGGATTTTTTCCGAGCAGTACTTC. Translating gives CASSEGTGIFSEQYF. The rearrangement joins TRBV2 to TRBJ2-7, with 9 bases identical to TRBD1. Germline loops: CDR1 SNHLY, CDR2 FYNNEI. CDR3 size: 15 residues. The ends lost 3 bases at V and 6 bases at J; junction bases unmatched: 9. Combining the CDR3 with reference TRBV2 and TRBJ2-7 gives the whole variable domain EPEVTQTPSHQVTQMGQEVILRCVPISNHLYFYWYRQILGQKVEFLVSFYNNEISEKSEIFDDQFSVERPDGSNFTLKIRSTKLEDSAMYFCASSEGTGIFSEQYFGPGTRLTVT.

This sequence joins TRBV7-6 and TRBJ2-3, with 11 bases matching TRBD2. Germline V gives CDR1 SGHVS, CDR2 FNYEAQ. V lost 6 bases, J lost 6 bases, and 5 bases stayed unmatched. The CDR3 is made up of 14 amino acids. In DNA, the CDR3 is TGTGCCAGCAGTGCTAGCGGGGGGTTGGATACGCAGTATTTT. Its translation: CASSASGGLDTQYF.

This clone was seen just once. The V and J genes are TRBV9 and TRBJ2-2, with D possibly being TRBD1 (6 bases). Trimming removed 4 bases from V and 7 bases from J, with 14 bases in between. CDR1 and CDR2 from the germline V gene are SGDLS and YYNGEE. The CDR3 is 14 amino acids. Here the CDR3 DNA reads TGTGCCAGCAGCTCTAGACAGGCTAGCGGGGAGCTGTTTTTT. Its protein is CASSSRQASGELFF. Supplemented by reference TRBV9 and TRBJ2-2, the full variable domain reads DSGVTQTPKHLITATGQRVTLRCSPRSGDLSVYWYQQSLDQGLQFLIQYYNGEERAKGNILERFSAQQFPDLHSELNLSSLELGDSALYFCASSSRQASGELFFGEGSRLTVL.

The CDR3 coding sequence is TGTGCCAGCAGCCCAGGAGGAGGGGTGTACGAGCAGTACTTC. Translated: CASSPGGGVYEQYF. This chain uses TRBV13 with TRBJ2-7, with a weak D call TRBD2 (6 bases). The CDR3 spans 14 residues. Trimming took 5 bases from V and 4 from J, leaving 15 bases between them. Per germline, CDR1 PRHDT and CDR2 FYEKMQ (reference sequence).

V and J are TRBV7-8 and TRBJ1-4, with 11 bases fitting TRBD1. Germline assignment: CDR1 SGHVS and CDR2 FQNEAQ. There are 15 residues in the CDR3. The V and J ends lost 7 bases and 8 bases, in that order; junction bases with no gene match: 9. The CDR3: CASKSGTGGGEKLFF. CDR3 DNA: TGTGCCAGCAAGTCTGGGACAGGGGGAGGCGAAAAACTGTTTTTT. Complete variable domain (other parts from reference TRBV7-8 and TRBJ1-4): GAGVSQSPRYKVAKRGQDVALRCDPISGHVSLFWYQQALGQGPEFLTYFQNEAQLDKSGLPSDRFFAERPEGSVSTLKIQRTQQEDSAVYLCASKSGTGGGEKLFFGSGTQLSVL.

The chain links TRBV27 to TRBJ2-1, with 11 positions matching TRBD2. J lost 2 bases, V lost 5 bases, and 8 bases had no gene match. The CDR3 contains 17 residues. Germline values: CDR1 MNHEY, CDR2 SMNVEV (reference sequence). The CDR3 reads CASSLHLAGGTYNEQFF. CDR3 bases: TGTGCCAGCAGTCTCCACCTAGCGGGGGGTACCTACAATGAGCAGTTCTTC.

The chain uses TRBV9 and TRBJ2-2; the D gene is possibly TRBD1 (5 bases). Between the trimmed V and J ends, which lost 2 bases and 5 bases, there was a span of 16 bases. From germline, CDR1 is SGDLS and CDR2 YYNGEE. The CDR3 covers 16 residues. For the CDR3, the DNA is TGTGCCAGCAGCGTGGACAAGCACCGACCGACCGGGGAGCTGTTTTTT. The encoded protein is CASSVDKHRPTGELFF.

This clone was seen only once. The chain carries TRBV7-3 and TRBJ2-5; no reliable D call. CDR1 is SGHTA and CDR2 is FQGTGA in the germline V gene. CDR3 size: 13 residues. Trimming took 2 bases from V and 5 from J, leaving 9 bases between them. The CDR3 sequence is CASSLEEVETQYF. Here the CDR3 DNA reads TGTGCCAGCAGCTTAGAAGAGGTGGAGACCCAGTACTTC. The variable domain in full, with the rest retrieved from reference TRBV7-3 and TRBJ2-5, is GAGVSQTPSNKVTEKGKYVELRCDPISGHTALYWYRQSLGQGPEFLIYFQGTGAADDSGLPNDRFFAVRPEGSVSTLKIQRTERGDSAVYLCASSLEEVETQYFGPGTRLLVL.

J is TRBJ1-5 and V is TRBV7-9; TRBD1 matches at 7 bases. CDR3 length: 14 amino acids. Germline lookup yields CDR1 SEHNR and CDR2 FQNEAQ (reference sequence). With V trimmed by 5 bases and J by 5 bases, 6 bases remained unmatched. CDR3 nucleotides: TGTGCCAGCAGCCCCTTCAGGGGGGATCAGCCCCAGCATTTT. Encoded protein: CASSPFRGDQPQHF.

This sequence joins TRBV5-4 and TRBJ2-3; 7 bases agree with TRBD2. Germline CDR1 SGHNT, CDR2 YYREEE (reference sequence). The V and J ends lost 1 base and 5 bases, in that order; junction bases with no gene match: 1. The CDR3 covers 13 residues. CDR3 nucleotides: TGTGCCAGCAGCTTGTGGGGGGGAGATACGCAGTATTTT. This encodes CASSLWGGDTQYF. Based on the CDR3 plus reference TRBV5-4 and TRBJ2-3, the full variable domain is ETGVTQSPTHLIKTRGQQVTLRCSSQSGHNTVSWYQQALGQGPQFIFQYYREEENGRGNFPPRFSGLQFPNYSSELNVNALELDDSALYLCASSLWGGDTQYFGPGTRLTVL.

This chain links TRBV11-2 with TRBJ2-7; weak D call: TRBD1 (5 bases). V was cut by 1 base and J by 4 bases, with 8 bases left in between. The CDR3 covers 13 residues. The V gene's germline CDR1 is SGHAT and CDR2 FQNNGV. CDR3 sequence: CASSLGQLYEQYF. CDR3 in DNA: TGTGCCAGCAGCTTAGGACAGCTTTACGAGCAGTACTTC.

The CDR3 reads CASSPRATNEKLFF. The CDR3 coding sequence is TGCGCCAGCAGCCCCAGGGCAACTAATGAAAAACTGTTTTTT. This sequence joins TRBV4-1 and TRBJ1-4; possibly TRBD1 for D (5 bases). The CDR3 is 14 residues long. Germline V gene lookup returns CDR1 MGHRA and CDR2 YSYEKL. V shed 4 bases and J shed 0 bases, with 6 bases lying between them.

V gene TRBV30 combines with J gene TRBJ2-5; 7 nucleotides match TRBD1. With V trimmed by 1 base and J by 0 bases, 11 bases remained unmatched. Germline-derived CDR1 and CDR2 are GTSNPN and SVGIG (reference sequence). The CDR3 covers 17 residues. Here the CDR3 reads CAWSEGIGTDNQETQYF. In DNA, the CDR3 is TGTGCCTGGAGTGAGGGGATTGGGACAGATAACCAAGAGACCCAGTACTTC.

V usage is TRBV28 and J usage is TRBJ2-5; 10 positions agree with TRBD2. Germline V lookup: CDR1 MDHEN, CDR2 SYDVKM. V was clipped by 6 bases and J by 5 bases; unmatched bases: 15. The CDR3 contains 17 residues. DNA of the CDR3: TGTGCCAGCAGCTTACAATCCAGCGGGGGGGCCGCCGAGACCCAGTACTTC. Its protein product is CASSLQSSGGAAETQYF.

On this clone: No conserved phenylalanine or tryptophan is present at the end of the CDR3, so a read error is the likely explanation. The CDR3 DNA follows: TGTGCCAGCAGTTCCCCGGGTTCACCCCTCCACCTT. It encodes CASSSPGSPLHL. V usage is TRBV27 and J usage is TRBJ1-6; no reliable D call. The V gene lost 4 bases and the J gene lost 9 bases, with 7 bases spanning the gap. From germline, CDR1 is MNHEY and CDR2 SMNVEV (reference sequence). The CDR3 length is 12 residues.

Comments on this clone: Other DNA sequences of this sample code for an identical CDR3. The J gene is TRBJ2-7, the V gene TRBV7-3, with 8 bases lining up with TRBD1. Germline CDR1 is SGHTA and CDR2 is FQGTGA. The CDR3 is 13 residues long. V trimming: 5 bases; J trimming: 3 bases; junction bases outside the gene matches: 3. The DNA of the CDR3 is TGTGCCAGCAGCGTCACAGGGGGCTACGAGCAGTACTTC. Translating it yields CASSVTGGYEQYF.

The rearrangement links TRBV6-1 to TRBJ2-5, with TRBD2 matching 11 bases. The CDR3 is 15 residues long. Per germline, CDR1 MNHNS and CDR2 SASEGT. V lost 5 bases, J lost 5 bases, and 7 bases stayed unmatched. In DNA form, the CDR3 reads TGTGCCAGCAGTACGACTAGCGGGGTATTGGAGACCCAGTACTTC. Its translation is CASSTTSGVLETQYF.

In nucleotides, the CDR3 is TGTGCCAGCTCAGTCGGATTGACTGCGAACACCGGGGAGCTGTTTTTT. It encodes CASSVGLTANTGELFF. The chain is built from TRBV18 and TRBJ2-2; D is undetermined. With 5 bases removed from V and 0 bases from J, the gap between germline ends came to 13 bases. The germline V gene has CDR1 KGHSH and CDR2 LQKENI. The CDR3 covers 16 residues.

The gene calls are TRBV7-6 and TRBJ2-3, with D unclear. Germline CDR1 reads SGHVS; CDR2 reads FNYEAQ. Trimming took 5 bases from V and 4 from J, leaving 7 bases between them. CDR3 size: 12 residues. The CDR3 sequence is CASSQSADTQYF. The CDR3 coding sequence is TGTGCCAGCAGCCAGAGCGCAGATACGCAGTATTTT.

CDR3 nucleotide sequence: TGTGCCAGCAGCCCCCGGGACAGGGCTACCGGAAACACCATATATTTT. This gives the protein CASSPRDRATGNTIYF. V and J are TRBV7-2 and TRBJ1-3; 9 nucleotides agree with TRBD1. The J segment lost 4 bases and the V segment lost 5 bases, leaving 9 bases of the junction unmatched. Germline CDR1 and CDR2: SGHTA and FQGNSA. This CDR3 has 16 residues.